This T cell receptor (beta chain) was recorded in a study of blood T cells in healthy people across ages. Study findings and constraints: Naive CD4+ cell counts and diversity both ran higher in long-lived than in aged donors. Roughly linear age-related decline in beta diversity appeared, significant by age around 36. Estimates of diversity drawn from one million T cells were considered underestimates.

Isolation per sample recovered at least 7 million PBMCs. A second 7 to 11 cycle PCR used barcoded and J-beta primers. Each CDR3 protein gets one entry after TCRdb re-called the 5' RACE reads with MiXCR. The table includes approximately 320,000 distinct CDR3 sequences, less than 30% detected once. Germline values: CDR1 SQVTM, CDR2 ANQGSEA. This CDR3 contains 12 residues. V was shortened by 6 bases and J by 3 bases, with 10 bases between the two germline ends. In its sample, this clonotype was seen many times. Its antigen is as yet unknown. Sequenced sample: blood. The rearrangement uses TRBV29-1 and TRBJ2-3; D gene uncertain. The TCR was taken from a woman in her 70s in good health. For the CDR3, the DNA is TGCAGCGTCCTGACCGGGACAGATACGCAGTATTTT. Translation gives CSVLTGTDTQYF.